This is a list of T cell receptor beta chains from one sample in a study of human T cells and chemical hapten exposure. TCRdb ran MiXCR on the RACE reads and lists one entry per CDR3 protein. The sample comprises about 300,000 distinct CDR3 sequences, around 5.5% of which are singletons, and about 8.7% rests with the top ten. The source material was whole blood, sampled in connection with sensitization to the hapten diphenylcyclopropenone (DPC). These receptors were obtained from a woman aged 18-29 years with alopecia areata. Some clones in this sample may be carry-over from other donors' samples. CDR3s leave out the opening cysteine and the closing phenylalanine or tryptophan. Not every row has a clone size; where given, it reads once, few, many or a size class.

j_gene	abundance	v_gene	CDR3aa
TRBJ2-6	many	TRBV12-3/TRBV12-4	ASSLGGAPGANVLT
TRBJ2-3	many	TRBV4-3	ASSQGYSTDTQY
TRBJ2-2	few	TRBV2	ASSTGSGPGELF
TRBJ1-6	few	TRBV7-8	ASSYGLPSSYNSPLH
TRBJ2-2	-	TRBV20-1	SARDRVHTGELF
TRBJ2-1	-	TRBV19	ASSIPRGTYNEQF
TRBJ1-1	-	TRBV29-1	SVEDGAEAF
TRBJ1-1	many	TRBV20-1	SAGTVYTEAF
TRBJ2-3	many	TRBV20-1	SARLAGTDTQY
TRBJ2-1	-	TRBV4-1	ASSQDPAGGNNEQF
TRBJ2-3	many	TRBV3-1	ASSRVAGGRTDTQY
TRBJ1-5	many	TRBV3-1	ASSQGTVWPQH
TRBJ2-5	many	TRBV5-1	ASRKSADETQY
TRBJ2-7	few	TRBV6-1	ASSDPTGPSYEQY
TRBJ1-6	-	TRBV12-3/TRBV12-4	ASSFRTGENSPLH
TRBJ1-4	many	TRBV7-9	ASSRQPGVNEKLF
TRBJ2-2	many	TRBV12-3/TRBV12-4	ASSLGQGYTGELF
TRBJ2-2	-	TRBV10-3	AISKLGTGELF
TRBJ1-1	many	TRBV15	ATSRDRGTTEAF
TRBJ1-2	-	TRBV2	ASSDRTGDGYT
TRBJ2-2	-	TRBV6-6	ASRDSGGASGELF
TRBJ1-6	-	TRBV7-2	ASSLQENPPLH
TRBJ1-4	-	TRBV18	ASSPPTDSEEEKLF
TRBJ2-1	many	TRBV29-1	SVCASLDRGNNEQF
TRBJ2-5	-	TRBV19	ASSIGGGKETQY
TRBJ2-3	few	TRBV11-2	ASSLDRMFGTLRGGSTDTQY
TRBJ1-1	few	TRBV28	ASISSGGSAEAF
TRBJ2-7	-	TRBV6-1	ASSRTQGVDEQY
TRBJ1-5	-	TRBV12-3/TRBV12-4	ASSSTGGPGQPQH
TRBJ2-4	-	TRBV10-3	AISGLAGDIQY
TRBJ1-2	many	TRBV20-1	SATDRGDDGYT